This record concerns one TCR beta chain sequence. Documented time point: patch test 1, 2 weeks after DPC sensitization. Treatment here: therapeutic diphenylcyclopropenone sensitization with weekly scalp DPC. These data come from a study of human T cells and chemical hapten exposure. Across the whole study: Patch tests of 0.01% DPC on the upper back were read at 6 days. There were per-sample TCR yield variations, arising mainly from small pooled library volume differences.

TCRdb recomputed calls from the RACE reads with MiXCR, one row per CDR3 protein. The sample contains around 380,000 distinct CDR3 sequences, around 5% of which appear only once. Per the germline V gene, CDR1 is MNHEY and CDR2 is SMNVEV (reference sequence). The V end lost 5 bases, the J end lost 6 bases, and 15 bases lay between the germline ends. This CDR3 spans 14 amino acids. This receptor was identified in a woman aged 50 to 65 with alopecia areata. Some clones in this sample may be carry-over from other donors' samples. Source: whole blood, taken in connection with sensitization to the hapten diphenylcyclopropenone (DPC). The genes are TRBV27 and TRBJ2-3; D unresolved. The CDR3 here is CASSPLAPGDTQYF. The CDR3 region has the DNA TGTGCCAGCAGTCCCCTCGCCCCCGGGGATACGCAGTATTTT.